Given below is one T cell receptor (beta chain) in context. Germline V CDR1 and CDR2: MNHNY, SVGAGI (reference sequence). CDR3 size: 14 residues. Trimming took 7 bases from V and 3 from J; bases not matched to a gene: 9. Clones were sequenced by immunoSEQ multiplex PCR, and TCRdb holds only the in-frame ones, with some missing. The table includes fewer than 70,000 clones, 75% to 90% detected once. The data originate from a study of technical replicates of blood from a few donors. Sequencing was performed on PBMCs. This clonotype was sampled from a human donor in good health. Some clones in this sample may be carry-over from other donors' samples. The chain has TRBV6-6 and TRBJ2-7; TRBD1 aligns across 7 bases. The CDR3 loop is CASTPTGSYYEQYF. The CDR3 region has the DNA TGTGCCAGCACCCCGACAGGGTCATACTACGAGCAGTACTTC.